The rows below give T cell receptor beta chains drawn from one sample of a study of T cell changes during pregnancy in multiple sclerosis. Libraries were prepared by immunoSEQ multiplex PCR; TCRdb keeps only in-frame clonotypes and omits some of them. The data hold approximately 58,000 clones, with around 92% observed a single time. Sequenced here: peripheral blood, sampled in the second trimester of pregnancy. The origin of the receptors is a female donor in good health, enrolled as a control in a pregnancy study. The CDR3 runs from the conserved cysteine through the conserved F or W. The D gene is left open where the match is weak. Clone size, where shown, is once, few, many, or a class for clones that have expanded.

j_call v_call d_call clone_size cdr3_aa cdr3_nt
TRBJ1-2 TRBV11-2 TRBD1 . CASSLGDRDYGYTF TGTGCCAGCAGCTTAGGGGACAGGGACTATGGCTACACCTTC
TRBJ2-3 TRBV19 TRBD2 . CASSLGAGGGTDTQYF TGTGCCAGTAGTTTGGGAGCGGGAGGTGGCACAGATACGCAGTATTTT
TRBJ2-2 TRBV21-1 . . CASPRDSTNTGELFF TGTGCCAGCCCCCGGGACAGTACGAACACCGGGGAGCTGTTTTTT
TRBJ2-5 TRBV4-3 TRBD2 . CASSQVWGGEETQYF TGCGCCAGCAGCCAAGTCTGGGGAGGGGAAGAGACCCAGTACTTC
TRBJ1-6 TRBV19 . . CASSIELRISPLHF TGTGCCAGTAGTATAGAATTGCGGATATCACCCCTCCACTTT
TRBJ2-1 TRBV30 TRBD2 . CAWGTNSLNNEQFF TGTGCCTGGGGGACTAACTCTTTAAACAATGAGCAGTTCTTC
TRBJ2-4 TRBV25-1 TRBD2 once CASSELAGSQNIQYF TGTGCCAGCAGTGAGCTAGCGGGGTCTCAAAACATTCAGTACTTC
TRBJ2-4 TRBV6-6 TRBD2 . CASSRTSRGQNIQYF TGTGCCAGCAGTCGGACTAGCCGGGGCCAAAACATTCAGTACTTC
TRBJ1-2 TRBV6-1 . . CASSAGGQGSYTF TGTGCCAGCAGTGCTGGAGGGCAGGGAAGCTACACCTTC
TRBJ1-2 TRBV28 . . CASSTLRREYGYTF TGTGCCAGCAGTACACTCCGTAGGGAGTATGGCTACACCTTC
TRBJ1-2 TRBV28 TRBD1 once CASSSTGGANYGYTF TGTGCCAGCAGTTCGACAGGGGGGGCAAACTATGGCTACACCTTC
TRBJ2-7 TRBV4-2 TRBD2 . CASSQDGLAGGYEQYF TGTGCCAGCAGCCAAGACGGCCTAGCGGGAGGCTACGAGCAGTACTTC
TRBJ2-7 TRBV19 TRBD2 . CASATSGNYEQYF TGTGCCAGTGCAACTAGCGGGAATTACGAGCAGTACTTC
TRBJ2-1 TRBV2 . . CASDLTGSPQQFF TGTGCCAGCGATCTGACCGGGAGCCCTCAGCAGTTCTTC
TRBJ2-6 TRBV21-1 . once CASSKAPSGVSRANVLTF TGTGCCAGCAGCAAAGCCCCTAGCGGAGTCTCCCGGGCCAACGTCCTGACTTTC
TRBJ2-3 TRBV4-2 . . CASSQDRDTQYF TGTGCCAGCAGCCAAGATCGAGATACGCAGTATTTT
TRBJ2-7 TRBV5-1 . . CASLEGESGEQYF TGCGCCAGCCTAGAGGGGGAGTCGGGGGAGCAGTACTTC
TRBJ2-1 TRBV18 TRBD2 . CASSLLSGTSLNEQFF TGTGCCAGCTCACTCCTGTCCGGGACTAGTCTTAATGAGCAGTTCTTC
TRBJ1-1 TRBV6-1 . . CASRRTALTEAFF TGTGCCAGCAGGAGGACAGCTCTCACTGAGGCTTTCTTT
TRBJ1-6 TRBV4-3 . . CASSQEGSSPLHF TGCGCCAGCAGCCAAGAGGGTAGCTCACCCCTCCACTTT
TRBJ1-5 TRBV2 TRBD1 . CASSNQGAGSNQPQHF TGTGCCAGCAGTAACCAGGGGGCGGGGAGCAATCAGCCCCAGCATTTT
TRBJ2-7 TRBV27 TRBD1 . CASSLGTGGRYEQYF TGTGCCAGCAGTTTAGGTACAGGGGGGAGGTACGAGCAGTACTTC
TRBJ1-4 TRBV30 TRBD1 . CAGDRGAEKLFF TGTGCCGGGGACAGGGGGGCTGAAAAACTGTTTTTT
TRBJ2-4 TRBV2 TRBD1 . CASNGDRANIQYF TGTGCCAGCAATGGAGACAGGGCAAACATTCAGTACTTC
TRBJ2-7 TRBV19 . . CASSPRAGRGYEQYF TGTGCCAGTAGCCCCCGCGCAGGCCGAGGGTACGAGCAGTACTTC
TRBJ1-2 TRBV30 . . CAWGHEPNYGYTF TGTGCCTGGGGCCACGAACCAAACTATGGCTACACCTTC
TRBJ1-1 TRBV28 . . CASGHRDNMNTEAFF TGTGCCAGCGGTCACCGGGACAACATGAACACTGAAGCTTTCTTT
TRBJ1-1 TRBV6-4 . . CASSVSAQGNTEAFF TGTGCCAGCAGTGTATCGGCACAGGGTAACACTGAAGCTTTCTTT
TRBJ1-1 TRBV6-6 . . CASTLGGVLETGAFF TGTGCCAGCACCCTGGGGGGGGTGCTCGAGACGGGGGCTTTCTTT
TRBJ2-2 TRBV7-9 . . CASSYRGGLKNTGELFF TGTGCCAGCAGTTACCGCGGAGGACTCAAGAACACCGGGGAGCTGTTTTTT
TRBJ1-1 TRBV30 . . CAWSVRYTEAFF TGTGCCTGGAGTGTTCGGTACACTGAAGCTTTCTTT
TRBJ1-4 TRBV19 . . CASRGDRNEKLFF TGTGCCAGTAGGGGTGACAGAAATGAAAAACTGTTTTTT
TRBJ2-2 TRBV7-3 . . CASSPGVQSFTTGELFF TGTGCCAGCAGCCCAGGGGTACAGTCCTTTACAACCGGGGAGCTGTTTTTT
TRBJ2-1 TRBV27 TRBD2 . CASSLREGLTGRHEQFF TGTGCCAGCAGTTTACGGGAGGGCTTGACAGGTCGGCATGAGCAGTTCTTC
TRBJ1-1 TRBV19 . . CASRETTSSGTEAFF TGTGCCAGTAGGGAAACTACTTCGTCGGGGACTGAAGCTTTCTTT
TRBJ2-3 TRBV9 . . CASSGPTDTQYF TGTGCCAGCAGTGGCCCCACAGATACGCAGTATTTT
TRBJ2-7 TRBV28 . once CASSFWLVQPYEQYF TGTGCCAGCAGTTTCTGGCTAGTCCAACCCTACGAGCAGTACTTC
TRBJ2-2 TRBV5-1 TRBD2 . CASSLRAGGLNTGELFF TGCGCCAGCAGCTTGCGGGCGGGGGGCCTGAACACCGGGGAGCTGTTTTTT
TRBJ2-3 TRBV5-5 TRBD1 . CASSAPGGGATDTQYF TGTGCCAGCAGCGCCCCAGGGGGTGGGGCCACAGATACGCAGTATTTT
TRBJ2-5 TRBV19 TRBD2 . CASSIRAGAGETQYF TGTGCCAGTAGTATCCGAGCGGGAGCGGGAGAGACCCAGTACTTC
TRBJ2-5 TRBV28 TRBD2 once CASSPAGGAAATQYF TGTGCCAGCAGTCCGGCGGGGGGGGCGGCGGCGACCCAGTACTTC
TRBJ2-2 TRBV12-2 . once CASRLGWGCLAGELFF TGTGCAAGTCGCTTAGGGTGGGGCTGCCTTGCCGGGGAGCTGTTTTTT
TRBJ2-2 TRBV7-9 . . CASSSPGKNTGELFF TGTGCCAGCAGCTCCCCGGGTAAGAACACCGGGGAGCTGTTTTTT
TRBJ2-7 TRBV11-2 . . CASSLRRDRRAYEQYF TGTGCCAGCAGCTTAAGGCGCGACAGGCGCGCCTACGAGCAGTACTTC
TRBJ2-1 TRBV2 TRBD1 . CASRGQADGPEQFF TGTGCCAGCAGGGGACAGGCAGATGGACCTGAGCAGTTCTTC
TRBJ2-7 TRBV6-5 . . CASSYYRIGEQYF TGTGCCAGCAGTTACTACAGGATAGGGGAGCAGTACTTC
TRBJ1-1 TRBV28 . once CASSLLGAGNTEAFF TGTGCCAGCAGTTTATTGGGGGCCGGCAACACTGAAGCTTTCTTT
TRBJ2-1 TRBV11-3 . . CASSLAGAYNEQFF TGTGCCAGCAGCTTAGCCGGGGCCTACAATGAGCAGTTCTTC